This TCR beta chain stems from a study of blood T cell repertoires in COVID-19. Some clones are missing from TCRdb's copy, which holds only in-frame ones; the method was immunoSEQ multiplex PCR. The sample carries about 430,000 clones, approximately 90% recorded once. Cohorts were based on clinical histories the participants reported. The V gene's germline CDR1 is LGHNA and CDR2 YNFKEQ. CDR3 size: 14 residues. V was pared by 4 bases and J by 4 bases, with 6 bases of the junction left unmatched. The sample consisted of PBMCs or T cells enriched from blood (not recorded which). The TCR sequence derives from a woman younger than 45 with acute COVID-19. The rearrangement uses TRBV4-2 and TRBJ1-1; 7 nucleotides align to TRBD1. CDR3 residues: CASSRQGGSTEAFF. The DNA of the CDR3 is TGTGCCAGCAGCCGACAGGGTGGGTCCACTGAAGCTTTCTTT.